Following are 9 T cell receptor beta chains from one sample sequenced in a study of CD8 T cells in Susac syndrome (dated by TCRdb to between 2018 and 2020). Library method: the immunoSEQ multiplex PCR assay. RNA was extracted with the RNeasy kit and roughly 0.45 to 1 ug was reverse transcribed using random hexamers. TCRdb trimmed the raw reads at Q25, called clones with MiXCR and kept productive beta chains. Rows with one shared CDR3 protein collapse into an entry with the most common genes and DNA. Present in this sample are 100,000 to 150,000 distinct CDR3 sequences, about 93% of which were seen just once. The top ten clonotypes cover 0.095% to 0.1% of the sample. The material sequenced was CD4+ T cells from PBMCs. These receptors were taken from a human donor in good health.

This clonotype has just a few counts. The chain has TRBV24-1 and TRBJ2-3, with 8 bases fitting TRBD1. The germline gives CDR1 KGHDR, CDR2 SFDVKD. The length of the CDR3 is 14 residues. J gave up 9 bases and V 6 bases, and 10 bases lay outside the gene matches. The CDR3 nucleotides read TGTGCCACCAGTTGGACAGGGTCCGGAGTCACGCAGTATTTT. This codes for CATSWTGSGVTQYF.

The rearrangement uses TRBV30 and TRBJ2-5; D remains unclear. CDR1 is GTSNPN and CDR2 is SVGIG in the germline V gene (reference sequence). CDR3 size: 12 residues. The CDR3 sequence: CALTRQAETQYF. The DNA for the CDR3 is TGTGCTTTGACTCGGCAGGCGGAGACCCAGTACTTC. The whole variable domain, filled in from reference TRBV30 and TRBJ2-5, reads SQTIHQWPATLVQPVGSPLSLECTVEGTSNPNLYWYRQAAGRGLQLLFYSVGIGQISSEVPQNLSASRPQDRQFILSSKKLLLSDSGFYLCALTRQAETQYFGPGTRLLVL.

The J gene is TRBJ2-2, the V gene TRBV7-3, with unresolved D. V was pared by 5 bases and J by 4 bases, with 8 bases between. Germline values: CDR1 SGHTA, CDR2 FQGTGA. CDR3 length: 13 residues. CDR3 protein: CASSPESTGELFF. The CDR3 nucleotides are TGTGCCAGCAGCCCCGAGTCCACCGGGGAGCTGTTTTTT.

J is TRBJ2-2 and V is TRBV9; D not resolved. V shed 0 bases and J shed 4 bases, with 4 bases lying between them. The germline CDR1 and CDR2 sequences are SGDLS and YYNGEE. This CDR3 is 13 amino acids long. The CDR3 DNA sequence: TGTGCCAGCAGCGTAGGGTTCACCGGGGAGCTGTTTTTT. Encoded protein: CASSVGFTGELFF. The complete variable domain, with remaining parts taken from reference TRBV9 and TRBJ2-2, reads DSGVTQTPKHLITATGQRVTLRCSPRSGDLSVYWYQQSLDQGLQFLIQYYNGEERAKGNILERFSAQQFPDLHSELNLSSLELGDSALYFCASSVGFTGELFFGEGSRLTVL.

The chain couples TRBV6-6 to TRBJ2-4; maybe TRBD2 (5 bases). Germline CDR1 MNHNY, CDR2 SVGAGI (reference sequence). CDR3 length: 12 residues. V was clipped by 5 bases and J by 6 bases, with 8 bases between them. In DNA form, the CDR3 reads TGTGCCAGCAGTCCTAGCTTAAACATTCAGTACTTC. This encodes CASSPSLNIQYF.

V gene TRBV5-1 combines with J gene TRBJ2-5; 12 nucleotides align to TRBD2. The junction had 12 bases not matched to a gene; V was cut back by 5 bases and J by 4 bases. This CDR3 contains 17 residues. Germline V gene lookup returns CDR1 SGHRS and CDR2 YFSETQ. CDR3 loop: CASRSTSGRGGGETQYF. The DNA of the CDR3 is TGCGCCAGCAGGTCGACTAGCGGGAGAGGCGGAGGAGAGACCCAGTACTTC. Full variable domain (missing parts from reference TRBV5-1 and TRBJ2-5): KAGVTQTPRYLIKTRGQQVTLSCSPISGHRSVSWYQQTPGQGLQFLFEYFSETQRNKGNFPGRFSGRQFSNSRSEMNVSTLELGDSALYLCASRSTSGRGGGETQYFGPGTRLLVL.

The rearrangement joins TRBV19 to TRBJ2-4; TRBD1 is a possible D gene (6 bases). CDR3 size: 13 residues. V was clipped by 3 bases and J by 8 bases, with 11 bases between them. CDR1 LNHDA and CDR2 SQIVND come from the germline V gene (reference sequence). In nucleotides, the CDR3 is TGTGCCAGTAGTATGGCAGGGGTTGACATTCAGTACTTC. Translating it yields CASSMAGVDIQYF.

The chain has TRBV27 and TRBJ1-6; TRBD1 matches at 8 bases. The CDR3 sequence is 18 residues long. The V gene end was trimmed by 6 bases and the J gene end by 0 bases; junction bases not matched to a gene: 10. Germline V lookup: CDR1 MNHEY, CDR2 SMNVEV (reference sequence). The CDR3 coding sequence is TGTGCCAGCAGCTACACAGGGGGGATGAGCTCCTATAATTCACCCCTCCACTTT. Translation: CASSYTGGMSSYNSPLHF.

The CDR3 DNA follows: TGTGCCAGCAGCCAAGTCGCAGGCGAGCATGAAGCTTTCTTT. Translated: CASSQVAGEHEAFF. The V call is TRBV3-1, the J call TRBJ1-1; D ambiguous. Per the germline V gene, CDR1 is LGHDT and CDR2 is YNNKEL (reference sequence). The V end lost 1 base, the J end lost 7 bases, and 13 bases lay between the germline ends. There are 14 residues in the CDR3.